This TCR beta chain is from a study of STAT3 mutations in large granular lymphocyte leukemia. TCRdb's copy holds only in-frame clones and misses some; the assay was immunoSEQ multiplex PCR. Found here are under 3,000 clones, approximately 32% of them singletons; the top ten hold over 55%. On this clone itself: Its antigen remains unknown.

Trimming shortened V by 2 bases and J by 4 bases, and 12 bases separated the two germline ends. Per the germline V gene, CDR1 is SGHTA and CDR2 is FQGNSA. CDR3 length equals 14 residues. Findings and limits, study-wide: In T-cell large granular lymphocyte leukemia, about half of patients showed multiple immunodominant subclonotypes.

The sample consisted of PBMCs. V usage is TRBV7-2 and J usage is TRBJ2-7; a weak D match, TRBD1 (5 bases). This sequence was found in a human donor with T large granular lymphocyte leukemia. Some clones in this sample may be carry-over from other donors' samples. The CDR3 here is CASSLRRTMYEQYF. CDR3 in DNA: TGTGCCAGCAGCTTAAGGCGGACAATGTACGAGCAGTACTTC.